Listed below are T cell receptor beta chains from one sample, sequenced in a study of vaccination effects on CD4 cells after COVID-19. No cognate antigen is known for these TCRs. Clones were sequenced by immunoSEQ multiplex PCR, and TCRdb holds only the in-frame ones, with some missing. The sample comprises more than 40,000 clones, 65% to 80% of which are singletons, and roughly 16% rests with the top ten. The sequences come from CD4+ T cells from PBMCs cultured with HCoV-OC43 spike peptides, collected after COVID-19 vaccination. The receptors were gathered from a human donor who received a COVID-19 vaccine. Each CDR3 is given with its conserved first and last residue. Fields, in order: V gene, J gene, clone size, D gene, CDR3 protein, CDR3 DNA. The D gene is left open where the match is weak. Clone size is shown for a subset of rows, as once, few, many or a class of expanded clone.

TRBV19	TRBJ1-2	-	-	CASRQGIYGYTF	TGTGCCAGTCGTCAGGGGATCTATGGCTACACCTTC
TRBV5-1	TRBJ2-5	-	TRBD2	CASRTGTSGGETQYF	TGCGCCAGCAGGACCGGGACTAGCGGGGGTGAGACCCAGTACTTC
TRBV27	TRBJ1-2	-	-	CASSPRGGGGANYGYTF	TGTGCCAGCAGCCCCCGAGGGGGAGGGGGAGCTAACTATGGCTACACCTTC
TRBV6-5	TRBJ2-7	-	TRBD1	CATTGTGSNYEQYF	TGTGCCACCACCGGGACAGGGAGCAACTACGAGCAGTACTTC
TRBV2	TRBJ1-1	-	TRBD1	CASIPQGGTEAFF	TGTGCCAGCATCCCCCAGGGGGGAACTGAAGCTTTCTTT
TRBV10-1	TRBJ2-7	-	TRBD2	CASSGGPAGAASYEQYF	TGCGCCAGCAGTGGAGGACCAGCGGGGGCTGCCTCCTACGAGCAGTACTTC
TRBV13	TRBJ2-5	-	TRBD1	CASSLRYWDSEETQYF	TGTGCCAGCAGCTTAAGATATTGGGACAGCGAAGAGACCCAGTACTTC
TRBV30	TRBJ1-6	-	TRBD1	CAWSVRTGGAYNSPLHF	TGTGCCTGGAGTGTACGGACAGGGGGAGCGTATAATTCACCCCTCCACTTT
TRBV5-4	TRBJ1-1	few	-	CASSLGTENTEAFF	TGTGCCAGCAGCTTGGGGACAGAGAACACTGAAGCTTTCTTT
TRBV11-2	TRBJ2-1	-	TRBD2	CASSLFSGSGRSDEQFF	TGTGCCAGCAGCTTATTCTCGGGTAGCGGGAGGTCCGATGAGCAGTTCTTC
TRBV11-2	TRBJ2-2	-	TRBD2	CASSPRGAGGGGTGELFF	TGTGCCAGCAGCCCACGGGGAGCGGGAGGAGGTGGCACCGGGGAGCTGTTTTTT
TRBV3-1/TRBV3-2	TRBJ2-3	-	TRBD2	CASSPTSGSVTDTQYF	TGTGCCAGCAGCCCGACAAGCGGGAGTGTTACAGATACGCAGTATTTT
TRBV18	TRBJ2-7	-	-	CASSPRPDSYEQYF	TGTGCCAGCTCACCAAGACCCGACTCCTACGAGCAGTACTTC
TRBV5-1	TRBJ2-7	-	-	CASSLDTTYEQYF	TGCGCCAGCAGCTTGGACACCACCTACGAGCAGTACTTC
TRBV5-4	TRBJ2-1	once	-	CASSASVLSSYNEQFF	TGTGCCAGCAGCGCGAGTGTTTTAAGCTCCTACAATGAGCAGTTCTTC
TRBV7-9	TRBJ2-2	-	-	CASSVRVAGELFF	TGTGCCAGCAGCGTTAGAGTGGCCGGGGAGCTGTTTTTT
TRBV12-5	TRBJ2-7	-	-	CASGRGSYEQYF	TGTGCTAGTGGACGGGGCTCCTACGAGCAGTACTTC
TRBV14	TRBJ2-3	-	TRBD1	CASSPDRGTQYF	TGTGCCAGCAGCCCTGACAGGGGTACGCAGTATTTT
TRBV2	TRBJ2-1	few	-	CASRGKFLSYNEQFF	TGTGCCAGCAGGGGGAAGTTCCTCTCCTACAATGAGCAGTTCTTC
TRBV19	TRBJ2-7	-	TRBD1	CATSGQGRYEQYF	TGTGCTACTTCGGGACAGGGGCGCTACGAGCAGTACTTC
TRBV9	TRBJ2-1	few	TRBD2	CASSLTSGGGNEQFF	TGTGCCAGCAGCTTGACTAGCGGGGGTGGGAATGAGCAGTTCTTC
TRBV5-1	TRBJ1-4	-	TRBD1	CASSLQGTNEKLFF	TGCGCCAGCAGCTTACAGGGGACTAATGAAAAACTGTTTTTT
TRBV12-3/TRBV12-4	TRBJ1-2	-	TRBD1	CASRGQGDYGYTF	TGTGCCAGCAGGGGACAGGGCGACTATGGCTACACCTTC
TRBV2	TRBJ2-5	-	TRBD2	CASSAFGTSGGETQYF	TGTGCCAGCAGTGCCTTTGGGACTAGCGGGGGGGAGACCCAGTACTTC
TRBV2	TRBJ2-7	few	TRBD2	CATGLAENVQYF	TGTGCCACGGGACTAGCGGAAAATGTGCAGTACTTC
TRBV20-1	TRBJ2-5	-	-	CSARSQETQYF	TGCAGTGCTAGGAGTCAAGAGACCCAGTACTTC
TRBV2	TRBJ2-7	once	TRBD1	CASSKLTGGYEQYF	TGTGCCAGCAGTAAACTGACAGGGGGATACGAGCAGTACTTC
TRBV27	TRBJ2-2	-	TRBD1	CASNNGQGHTGELFF	TGTGCCAGCAATAATGGACAGGGGCACACCGGGGAGCTGTTTTTT
TRBV12-3/TRBV12-4	TRBJ2-5	once	-	CASSFFIETQYF	TGTGCCAGCAGTTTTTTCATAGAGACCCAGTACTTC
TRBV4-1	TRBJ2-5	-	-	CASSQDRIRQETQYF	TGCGCCAGCAGCCAAGACCGGATCCGCCAAGAGACCCAGTACTTC
TRBV18	TRBJ2-5	-	-	CASSPTRAQETQYF	TGTGCCAGCTCACCAACGAGGGCTCAAGAGACCCAGTACTTC
TRBV2	TRBJ1-1	few	-	CASSYGPEAFF	TGTGCCAGCAGTTACGGACCTGAAGCTTTCTTT
TRBV5-4	TRBJ1-6	-	TRBD1	CASSPGRGAGNSPLHF	TGTGCCAGCAGCCCCGGCAGGGGGGCAGGAAATTCACCCCTCCACTTT
TRBV3-1/TRBV3-2	TRBJ1-1	few	-	CASSPDSNTEAFF	TGTGCCAGCAGCCCCGACAGTAACACTGAAGCTTTCTTT
TRBV3-1/TRBV3-2	TRBJ2-3	-	TRBD2	CASSLSGRGTTDTQYF	TGTGCCAGCAGCCTGTCCGGGAGGGGTACCACAGATACGCAGTATTTT
TRBV9	TRBJ1-6	-	TRBD1	CASSAPGQGESPLHF	TGTGCCAGCAGCGCCCCGGGACAGGGAGAATCACCCCTCCACTTT
TRBV7-9	TRBJ2-3	-	-	CASSLTFERASWTDTQYF	TGTGCCAGCAGCCTAACGTTTGAGCGGGCGAGTTGGACAGATACGCAGTATTTT
TRBV27	TRBJ1-2	-	TRBD1	CASSFQQGYGYTF	TGTGCCAGCAGTTTCCAACAGGGGTATGGCTACACCTTC
TRBV7-9	TRBJ1-6	few	-	CASSLEASPLHF	TGTGCCAGCAGCTTAGAAGCTTCACCCCTCCACTTT
TRBV7-2	TRBJ2-7	-	-	CASSRPVQSGRTYEQYF	TGTGCCAGCAGCCGCCCTGTCCAAAGCGGGCGGACCTACGAGCAGTACTTC
TRBV2	TRBJ1-2	-	TRBD1	CASNIPQGADYGYTF	TGTGCCAGCAATATCCCACAGGGGGCAGACTATGGCTACACCTTC
TRBV27	TRBJ2-3	-	-	CASSKPGLVGDTQYF	TGTGCCAGCAGTAAGCCAGGGTTGGTAGGAGATACGCAGTATTTT
TRBV18	TRBJ2-3	-	-	CASSPPGRADTQYF	TGTGCCAGCTCACCACCGGGCCGGGCGGATACGCAGTATTTT
TRBV30	TRBJ1-1	-	-	CAWDKNTEAFF	TGTGCCTGGGACAAGAACACTGAAGCTTTCTTT
TRBV10-1	TRBJ2-1	-	TRBD2	CASSGTSGGTYNEQFF	TGCGCCAGCAGTGGGACTAGCGGGGGAACCTACAATGAGCAGTTCTTC
TRBV29-1	TRBJ2-7	-	-	CSVVLGYEQYF	TGCAGCGTTGTACTCGGGTACGAGCAGTACTTC
TRBV6-5	TRBJ2-3	-	-	CASASGTLQTQYF	TGTGCCAGCGCCTCCGGGACCCTCCAGACGCAGTATTTT
TRBV6-6	TRBJ2-1	-	-	CASSSSWLFF	TGTGCCAGCAGCTCTTCCTGGTTGTTCTTC